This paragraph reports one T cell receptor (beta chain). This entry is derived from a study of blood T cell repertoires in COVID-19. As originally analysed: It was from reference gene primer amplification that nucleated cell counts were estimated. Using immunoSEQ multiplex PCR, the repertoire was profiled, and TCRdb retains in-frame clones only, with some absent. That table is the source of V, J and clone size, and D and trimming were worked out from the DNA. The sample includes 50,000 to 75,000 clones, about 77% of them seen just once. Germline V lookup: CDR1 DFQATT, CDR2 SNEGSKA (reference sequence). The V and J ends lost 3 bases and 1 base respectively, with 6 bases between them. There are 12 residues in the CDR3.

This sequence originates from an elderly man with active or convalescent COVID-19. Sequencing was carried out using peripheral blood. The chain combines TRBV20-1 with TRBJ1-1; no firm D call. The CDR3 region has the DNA TGCAGTGCTAGTCTTCGGAACACTGAAGCTTTCTTT. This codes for CSASLRNTEAFF.